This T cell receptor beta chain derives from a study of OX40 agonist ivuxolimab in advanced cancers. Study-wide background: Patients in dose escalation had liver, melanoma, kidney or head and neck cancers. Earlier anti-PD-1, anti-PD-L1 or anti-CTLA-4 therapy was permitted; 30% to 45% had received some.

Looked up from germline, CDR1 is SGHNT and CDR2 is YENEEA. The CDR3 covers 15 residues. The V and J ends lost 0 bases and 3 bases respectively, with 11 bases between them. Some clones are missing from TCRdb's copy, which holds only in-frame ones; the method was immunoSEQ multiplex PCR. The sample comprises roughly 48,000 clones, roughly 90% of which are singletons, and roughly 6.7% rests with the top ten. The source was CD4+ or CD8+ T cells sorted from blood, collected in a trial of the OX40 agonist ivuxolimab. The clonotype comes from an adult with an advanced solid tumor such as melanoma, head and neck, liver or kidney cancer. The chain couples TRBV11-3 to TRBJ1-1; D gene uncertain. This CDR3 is CASSLDGQADTEAFF. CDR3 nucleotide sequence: TGTGCCAGCAGCTTAGACGGCCAGGCTGACACTGAAGCTTTCTTT.